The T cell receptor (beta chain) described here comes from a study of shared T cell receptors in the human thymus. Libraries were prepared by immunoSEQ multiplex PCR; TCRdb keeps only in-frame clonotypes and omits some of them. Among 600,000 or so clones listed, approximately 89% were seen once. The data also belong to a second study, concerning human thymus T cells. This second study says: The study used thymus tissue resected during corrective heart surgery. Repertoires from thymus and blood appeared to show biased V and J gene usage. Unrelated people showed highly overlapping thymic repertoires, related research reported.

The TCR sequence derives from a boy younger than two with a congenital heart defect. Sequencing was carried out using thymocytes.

The CDR3 sequence is CASSDHGTSGSWYTQYF. The CDR3 DNA follows: TGTGCCAGCAGCGATCACGGGACTAGCGGGAGTTGGTATACGCAGTATTTT. The chain uses TRBV9 and TRBJ2-3; 14 bases align to TRBD2. V shed 3 bases, J shed 7 bases, and the junction held 10 bases outside the gene matches. Looked up from germline, CDR1 is SGDLS and CDR2 is YYNGEE. The CDR3 covers 17 residues.